What follows is one T cell receptor beta chain and its context. Antigen: not known. These data belong to a study of CD8 T cells in ankylosing spondylitis. The CDR3 has 19 residues. V shed 6 bases, J shed 0 bases, and the junction held 13 bases outside the gene matches. CDR1 and CDR2 (germline): SGHAT, FQDESV (reference sequence). Study findings and constraints: In reactive arthritis synovial fluid and blood, some motif variants had been reported before.

TCRdb passed the 5' RACE reads through MiXCR, listing each CDR3 protein once. The sample has about 320,000 distinct CDR3 sequences; 9.5% to 13% are singletons. The sample taken for sequencing was blood, either unsorted or a sorted T cell fraction (not recorded which). The source is a female donor with ankylosing spondylitis or in good health (not recorded which). The V call is TRBV11-1, the J call TRBJ2-2; 10 positions match TRBD1. The CDR3 DNA reads TGTGCCAGCAGGCTCTCCGGGACAGGGGTTTTGCCGAACACCGGGGAGCTGTTTTTT. Protein product: CASRLSGTGVLPNTGELFF. The variable domain in full, with the rest retrieved from reference TRBV11-1 and TRBJ2-2, is EAEVAQSPRYKITEKSQAVAFWCDPISGHATLYWYRQILGQGPELLVQFQDESVVDDSQLPKDRFSAERLKGVDSTLKIQPAELGDSAMYLCASRLSGTGVLPNTGELFFGEGSRLTVL.